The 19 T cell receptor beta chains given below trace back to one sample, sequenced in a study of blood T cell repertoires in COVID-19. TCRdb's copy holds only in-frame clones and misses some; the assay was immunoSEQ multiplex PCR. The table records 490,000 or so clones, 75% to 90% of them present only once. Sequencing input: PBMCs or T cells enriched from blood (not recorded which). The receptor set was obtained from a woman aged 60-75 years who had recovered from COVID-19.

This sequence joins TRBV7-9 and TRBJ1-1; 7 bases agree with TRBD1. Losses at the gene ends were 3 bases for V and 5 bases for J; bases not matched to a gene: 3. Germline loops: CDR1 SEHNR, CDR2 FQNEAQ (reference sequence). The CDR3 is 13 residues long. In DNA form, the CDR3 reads TGTGCCAGCAGCTTGACAGGGAGGACTGAAGCTTTCTTT. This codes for CASSLTGRTEAFF.

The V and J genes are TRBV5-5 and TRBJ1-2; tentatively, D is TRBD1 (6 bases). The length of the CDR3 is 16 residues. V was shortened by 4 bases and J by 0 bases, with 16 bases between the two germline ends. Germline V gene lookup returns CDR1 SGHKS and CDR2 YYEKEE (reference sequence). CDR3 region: CASSRMDSNTNYGYTF. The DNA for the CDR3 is TGTGCCAGCAGCCGAATGGACAGCAATACTAACTATGGCTACACCTTC.

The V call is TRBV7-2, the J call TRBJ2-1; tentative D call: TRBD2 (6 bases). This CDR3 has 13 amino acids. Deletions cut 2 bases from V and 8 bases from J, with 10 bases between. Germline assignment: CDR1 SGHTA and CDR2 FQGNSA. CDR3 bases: TGTGCCAGCAGCTTAACCGGGAGATATGAGCAGTTCTTC. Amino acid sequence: CASSLTGRYEQFF.

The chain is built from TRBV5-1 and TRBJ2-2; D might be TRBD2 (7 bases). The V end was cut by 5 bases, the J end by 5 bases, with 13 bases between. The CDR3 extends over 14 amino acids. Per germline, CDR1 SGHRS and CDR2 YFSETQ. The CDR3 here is CASRTRGGTGELFF. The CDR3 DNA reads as TGCGCCAGCAGGACCAGGGGAGGGACCGGGGAGCTGTTTTTT.

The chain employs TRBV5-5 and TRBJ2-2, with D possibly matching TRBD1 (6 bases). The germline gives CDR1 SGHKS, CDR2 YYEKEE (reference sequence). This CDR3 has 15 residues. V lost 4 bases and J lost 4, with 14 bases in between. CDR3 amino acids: CASSNTGTFTGELFF. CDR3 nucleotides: TGTGCCAGCAGCAACACCGGGACATTCACCGGGGAGCTGTTTTTT.

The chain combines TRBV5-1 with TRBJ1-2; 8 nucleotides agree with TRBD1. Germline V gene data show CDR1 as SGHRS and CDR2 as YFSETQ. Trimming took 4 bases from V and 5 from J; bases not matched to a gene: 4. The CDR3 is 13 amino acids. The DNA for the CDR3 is TGCGCCAGCAGCGAACAGGGGGTGTATGGCTACACCTTC. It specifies CASSEQGVYGYTF.

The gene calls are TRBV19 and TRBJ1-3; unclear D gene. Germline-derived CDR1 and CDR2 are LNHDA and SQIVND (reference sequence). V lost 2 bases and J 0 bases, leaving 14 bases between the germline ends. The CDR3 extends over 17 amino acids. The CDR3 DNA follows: TGTGCCAGTAGTATACGTCGCAGGCCAAACTCTGGAAACACCATATATTTT. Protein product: CASSIRRRPNSGNTIYF.

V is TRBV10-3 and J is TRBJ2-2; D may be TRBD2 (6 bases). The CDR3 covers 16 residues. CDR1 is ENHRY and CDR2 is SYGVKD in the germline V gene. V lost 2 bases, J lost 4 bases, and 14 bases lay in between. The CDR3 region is CAISEIGGSATGELFF. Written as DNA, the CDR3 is TGTGCCATCAGTGAGATTGGGGGGTCGGCCACCGGGGAGCTGTTTTTT.

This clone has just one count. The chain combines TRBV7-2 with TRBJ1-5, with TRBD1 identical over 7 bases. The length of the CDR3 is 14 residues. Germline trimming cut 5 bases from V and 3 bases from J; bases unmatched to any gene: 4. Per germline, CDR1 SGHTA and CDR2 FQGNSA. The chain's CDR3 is CASSTGQLNQPQHF. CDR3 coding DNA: TGTGCCAGCAGCACGGGACAGCTCAATCAGCCCCAGCATTTT.

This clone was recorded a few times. CDR3 residues: CASSYPPGQAPLYEQYV. The CDR3 DNA is TGTGCCAGCAGTTACCCCCCCGGACAGGCTCCTCTCTACGAGCAGTACGTC. The gene calls are TRBV27 and TRBJ2-7; 7 nucleotides align to TRBD1. Germline V gene data show CDR1 as MNHEY and CDR2 as SMNVEV (reference sequence). The junction had 15 bases not matched to a gene; V was cut back by 4 bases and J by 3 bases. The CDR3 loop spans 17 amino acids.

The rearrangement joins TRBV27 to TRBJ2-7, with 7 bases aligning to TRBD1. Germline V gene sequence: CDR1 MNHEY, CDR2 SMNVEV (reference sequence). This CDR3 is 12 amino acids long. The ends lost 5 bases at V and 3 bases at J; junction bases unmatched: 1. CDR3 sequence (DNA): TGTGCCAGCAGTCCAGGGGGCTACGAGCAGTACGTC. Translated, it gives CASSPGGYEQYV.

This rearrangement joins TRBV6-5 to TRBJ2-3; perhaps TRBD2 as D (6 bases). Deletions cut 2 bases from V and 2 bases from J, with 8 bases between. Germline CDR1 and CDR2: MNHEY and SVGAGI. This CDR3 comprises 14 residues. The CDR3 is CASSYGGFTDTQYF. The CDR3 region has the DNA TGTGCCAGCAGTTACGGAGGGTTCACAGATACGCAGTATTTT.

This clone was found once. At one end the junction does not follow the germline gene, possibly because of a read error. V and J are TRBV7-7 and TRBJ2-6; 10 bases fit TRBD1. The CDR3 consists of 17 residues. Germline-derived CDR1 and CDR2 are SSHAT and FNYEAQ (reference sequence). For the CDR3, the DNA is TGTGCTAGCAGCTCGGGACAGGGGTCGTCTGGGGCCAACGTCCTGACTTTC. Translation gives CASSSGQGSSGANVLTF.

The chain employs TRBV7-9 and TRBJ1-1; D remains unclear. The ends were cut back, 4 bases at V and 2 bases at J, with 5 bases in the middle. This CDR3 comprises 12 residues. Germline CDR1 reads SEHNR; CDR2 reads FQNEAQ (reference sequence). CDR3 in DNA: TGTGCCAGCAGCTATTCTAACACTGAAGCTTTCTTT. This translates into CASSYSNTEAFF.

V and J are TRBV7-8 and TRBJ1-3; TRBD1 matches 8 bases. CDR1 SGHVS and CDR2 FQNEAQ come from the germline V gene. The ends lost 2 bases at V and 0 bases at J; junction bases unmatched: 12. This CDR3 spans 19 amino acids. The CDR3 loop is CASSLFPPQGASSGNTIYF. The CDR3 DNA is TGTGCCAGCAGCTTATTTCCCCCCCAGGGGGCTAGCTCTGGAAACACCATATATTTT.

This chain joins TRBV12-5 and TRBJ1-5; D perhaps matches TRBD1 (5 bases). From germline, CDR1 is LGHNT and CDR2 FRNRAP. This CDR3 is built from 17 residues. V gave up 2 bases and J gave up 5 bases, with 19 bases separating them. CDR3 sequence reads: CASGLRVETKGHQPQHF. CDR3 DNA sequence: TGTGCTAGTGGTTTGAGGGTGGAGACAAAGGGGCATCAGCCCCAGCATTTT.

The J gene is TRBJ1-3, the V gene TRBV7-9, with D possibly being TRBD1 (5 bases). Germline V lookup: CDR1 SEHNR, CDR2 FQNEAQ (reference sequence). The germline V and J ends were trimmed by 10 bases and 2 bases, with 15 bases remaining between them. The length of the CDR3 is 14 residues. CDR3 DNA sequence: TGTGCCATTAAACAGGTAAACGCTGGAAACACCATATATTTT. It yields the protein CAIKQVNAGNTIYF.

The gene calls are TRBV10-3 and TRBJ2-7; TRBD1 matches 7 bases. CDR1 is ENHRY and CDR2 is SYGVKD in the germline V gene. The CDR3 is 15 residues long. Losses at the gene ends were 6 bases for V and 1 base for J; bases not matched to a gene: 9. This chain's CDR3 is CAIRVRLTGSYEQYF. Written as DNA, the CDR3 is TGTGCCATCAGGGTCCGCCTGACAGGGTCCTACGAGCAGTACTTC.

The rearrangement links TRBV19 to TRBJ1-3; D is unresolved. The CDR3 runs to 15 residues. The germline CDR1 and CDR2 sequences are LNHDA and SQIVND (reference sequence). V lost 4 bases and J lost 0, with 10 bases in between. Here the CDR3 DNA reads TGTGCCAGTAGTAGGGCCAGCCACTCTGGAAACACCATATATTTT. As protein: CASSRASHSGNTIYF.